One and the same sample provided the 32 T cell receptor beta chains below, sequenced in a study of cytomegalovirus exposure and HLA in healthy donors. The PCR contained 60 Vbeta and 13 Jbeta primers. Method: immunoSEQ multiplex PCR; TCRdb's copy keeps in-frame clones and lacks some. The sample shows over 150,000 clones, 70% to 80% of them seen only once. The sequenced material came from PBMCs. The receptor set was obtained from a man between 18 and 29 years old in good health and CMV-seropositive.

The rearrangement uses TRBV18 and TRBJ2-7; D call uncertain. V shed 3 bases and J shed 1 base, with 4 bases lying between them. The germline CDR1 and CDR2 sequences are KGHSH and LQKENI. The CDR3 is made up of 12 amino acids. CDR3: CASSPTSYEQYF. The CDR3 nucleotides are TGTGCCAGCTCACCGACTTCCTACGAGCAGTACTTC.

The CDR3 DNA follows: TGTGCCAGCTCACCTCTTCCGGGACAGTACTCTGGGGCCAACGTCCTGACTTTC. Amino acids: CASSPLPGQYSGANVLTF. The chain carries TRBV18 and TRBJ2-6; the match to TRBD1 covers 7 bases. Trimming took 3 bases from V and 0 from J; bases not matched to a gene: 8. This CDR3 has 18 amino acids. The V gene's germline CDR1 is KGHSH and CDR2 LQKENI.

This chain joins TRBV7-9 and TRBJ1-1; D is unclear. With 4 bases removed from V and 6 bases from J, the gap between germline ends came to 12 bases. The CDR3 spans 13 residues. Germline loops: CDR1 SEHNR, CDR2 FQNEAQ (reference sequence). The CDR3 protein is CASSSYGSSEAFF. CDR3 sequence (DNA): TGTGCCAGCAGCTCATACGGGAGTTCTGAAGCTTTCTTT.

This clone occurred a few times. J is TRBJ2-3 and V is TRBV6-4, with a weak D call TRBD2 (6 bases). The CDR3 sequence is 16 residues long. Germline-derived CDR1 and CDR2 are MRHNA and SNTAGT. Trimming cost V 6 bases and J 4 bases, with 20 bases left between them. In nucleotides, the CDR3 is TGTGCCAGCAGCCCGACAGCGGGTGGGGCTGCAGATACGCAGTATTTT. Its protein product is CASSPTAGGAADTQYF.

This CDR3 reads CAGNAGGNGYTF. CDR3 nucleotide sequence: TGTGCCGGGAACGCAGGGGGCAATGGCTACACCTTC. The genes are TRBV5-4 and TRBJ1-2, with 8 bases that match TRBD1. CDR3 length equals 12 residues. With V trimmed by 10 bases and J by 6 bases, 8 bases remained unmatched. Germline V gene sequence: CDR1 SGHNT, CDR2 YYREEE (reference sequence).

This chain links TRBV11-3 with TRBJ1-1, with TRBD1 as a possible D gene (5 bases). Germline CDR1 and CDR2: SGHNT and YENEEA. The CDR3 covers 14 residues. The V gene lost 1 base and the J gene lost 1 base, with 7 bases spanning the gap. The CDR3 bases are TGTGCCAGCAGCTTAGCGGGGGGGAACACTGAAGCTTTCTTT. Its translation is CASSLAGGNTEAFF. The full variable domain, rest sourced from reference TRBV11-3 and TRBJ1-1, is EAGVVQSPRYKIIEKKQPVAFWCNPISGHNTLYWYLQNLGQGPELLIRYENEEAVDDSQLPKDRFSAERLKGVDSTLKIQPAELGDSAVYLCASSLAGGNTEAFFGQGTRLTVV.

The count of this clone is one. The chain joins TRBV10-3 to TRBJ1-1, with D unresolved. Trimming shortened V by 2 bases and J by 3 bases, and 10 bases separated the two germline ends. There are 14 residues in the CDR3. Looked up from germline, CDR1 is ENHRY and CDR2 is SYGVKD. The CDR3 sequence: CAISETPRDTEAFF. CDR3 nucleotide sequence: TGTGCCATCAGTGAGACTCCGCGGGACACTGAAGCTTTCTTT.

This chain uses TRBV7-2 with TRBJ1-2; TRBD1 aligns across 7 bases. V trimming: 5 bases; J trimming: 7 bases; junction bases outside the gene matches: 13. Germline lookup yields CDR1 SGHTA and CDR2 FQGNSA. This CDR3 comprises 15 residues. The CDR3 reads CASSGQGGGISGYTF. DNA of the CDR3: TGTGCCAGCAGCGGTCAAGGAGGGGGCATAAGTGGCTACACCTTC.

The V and J genes are TRBV6-5 and TRBJ2-3; 9 bases align to TRBD2. Germline CDR1 MNHEY, CDR2 SVGAGI. The V segment lost 2 bases and the J segment 5 bases; nucleotides outside the gene matches: 8. The CDR3 consists of 16 residues. The CDR3 DNA follows: TGTGCCAGCAGTTACCAAGATAGCGGGGGATTAGATACGCAGTATTTT. Its translation: CASSYQDSGGLDTQYF.

The V and J genes are TRBV5-1 and TRBJ2-7, with TRBD1 matching over 7 bases. Germline loops: CDR1 SGHRS, CDR2 YFSETQ. This CDR3 is 13 amino acids long. J lost 7 bases, V lost 4 bases, and 8 bases had no gene match. CDR3 coding DNA: TGCGCCAGCAGCCTAGACAGGGTGGGAGAGCAGTACTTC. This codes for CASSLDRVGEQYF.

The chain carries TRBV5-4 and TRBJ2-5, with a weak D call TRBD1 (5 bases). The V gene's germline CDR1 is SGHNT and CDR2 YYREEE (reference sequence). With 4 bases removed from V and 2 bases from J, the gap between germline ends came to 12 bases. The CDR3 is made up of 14 amino acids. The CDR3 bases are TGTGCCAGCAGCCACGTCGACAGTCAAGAGACCCAGTACTTC. Residues: CASSHVDSQETQYF. The full variable domain, rest sourced from reference TRBV5-4 and TRBJ2-5, is ETGVTQSPTHLIKTRGQQVTLRCSSQSGHNTVSWYQQALGQGPQFIFQYYREEENGRGNFPPRFSGLQFPNYSSELNVNALELDDSALYLCASSHVDSQETQYFGPGTRLLVL.

The rearrangement uses TRBV4-1 and TRBJ2-2; 9 bases are shared with TRBD2. Germline CDR1 and CDR2: MGHRA and YSYEKL. This CDR3 comprises 16 residues. With V trimmed by 3 bases and J by 1 base, 3 bases remained unmatched. This chain's CDR3 is CASSHLLAGNTGELFF. The CDR3 DNA follows: TGCGCCAGCAGCCACCTACTAGCGGGGAACACCGGGGAGCTGTTTTTT.

The chain couples TRBV4-2 to TRBJ1-1; unclear D gene. V lost 0 bases to trimming and J lost 2 bases, with 4 bases between them. This CDR3 has 13 amino acids. The germline V gene has CDR1 LGHNA and CDR2 YNFKEQ. The CDR3 sequence is CASSQDFNTEAFF. CDR3 nucleotides: TGTGCCAGCAGCCAAGACTTCAACACTGAAGCTTTCTTT.

The CDR3 coding sequence is TGTGCCAGCAGCCCTACTAGCGCCGAAGAGACCCAGTACTTC. As protein: CASSPTSAEETQYF. This chain links TRBV2 with TRBJ2-5, with TRBD2 matching 7 bases. Germline-derived CDR1 and CDR2 are SNHLY and FYNNEI. J gave up 3 bases and V 6 bases, and 7 bases lay outside the gene matches. The CDR3 length is 14 residues.

This chain connects TRBV6-1 to TRBJ2-7; D call uncertain. The V end was cut by 6 bases, the J end by 0 bases, with 15 bases between. Germline values: CDR1 MNHNS, CDR2 SASEGT. This CDR3 comprises 15 residues. CDR3 loop: CASRPGLRNSYEQYF. The CDR3 DNA reads TGTGCCAGCAGACCAGGTCTTAGGAACTCCTACGAGCAGTACTTC.

The rearrangement joins TRBV5-6 to TRBJ1-2; possibly TRBD1 for D (6 bases). CDR1 is SGHDT, CDR2 YYEEEE, per germline. The V gene lost 4 bases and the J gene lost 7 bases, with 14 bases spanning the gap. The CDR3 has 13 amino acids. The DNA for the CDR3 is TGTGCCAGCAGCGATGGACAGCGAGGTGGCTACACCTTC. This codes for CASSDGQRGGYTF.

The chain has TRBV5-1 and TRBJ2-1; 8 bases are shared with TRBD1. With V trimmed by 5 bases and J by 7 bases, 11 bases remained unmatched. The V gene's germline CDR1 is SGHRS and CDR2 YFSETQ. CDR3 size: 15 residues. The CDR3 protein is CASSSSGQGFNEQFF. In DNA, the CDR3 is TGCGCCAGCAGTTCTTCCGGACAGGGATTTAATGAGCAGTTCTTC.

Concerning this clone: A junction end diverges from the germline sequence, so it may reflect a read error. Distinct nucleotide sequences in the sample also encode this CDR3. The V gene is TRBV7-6, the J gene TRBJ2-7; no clear D. This CDR3 contains 13 residues. Germline CDR1 and CDR2: SGHVS and FNYEAQ. CDR3 in DNA: TGTGCCAGCAGCTTAAATGGAGAAGACGAGCAGTACTTT. Translation: CASSLNGEDEQYF.

This clone was found once. The V and J genes are TRBV7-2 and TRBJ1-5; D perhaps matches TRBD1 (5 bases). V was cut by 1 base and J by 7 bases, with 11 bases left in between. Germline V gives CDR1 SGHTA, CDR2 FQGNSA. The CDR3 runs to 14 residues. The CDR3 bases are TGTGCCAGCAGCTTAGGGCACGGGGGACAGCCCCAGCATTTT. Protein product: CASSLGHGGQPQHF. Combining the CDR3 with reference TRBV7-2 and TRBJ1-5 gives the whole variable domain GAGVSQSPSNKVTEKGKDVELRCDPISGHTALYWYRQSLGQGLEFLIYFQGNSAPDKSGLPSDRFSAERTGGSVSTLTIQRTQQEDSAVYLCASSLGHGGQPQHFGDGTRLSIL.

V gene TRBV5-4 combines with J gene TRBJ2-6; D is perhaps TRBD1 (6 bases). V was pared by 0 bases and J by 2 bases, with 9 bases between. Germline loops: CDR1 SGHNT, CDR2 YYREEE (reference sequence). The CDR3 loop spans 16 amino acids. CDR3 sequence: CASSLAPGAGANVLTF. The DNA of the CDR3 is TGTGCCAGCAGCTTGGCACCAGGGGCTGGGGCCAACGTCCTGACTTTC.

The chain has TRBV6-5 and TRBJ2-5; the D gene is possibly TRBD2 (5 bases). Deletions cut 0 bases from V and 5 bases from J, with 13 bases between. This CDR3 is built from 15 residues. CDR1 and CDR2 from the germline V gene are MNHEY and SVGAGI. This CDR3 is CASSYSLPGEETQYF. As DNA, the CDR3 is TGTGCCAGCAGTTACTCGTTGCCCGGGGAGGAGACCCAGTACTTC.

This clone was detected only a few times. The chain carries TRBV2 and TRBJ2-6, with 9 bases aligning to TRBD2. Per germline, CDR1 SNHLY and CDR2 FYNNEI. This CDR3 contains 15 residues. V trimming: 8 bases; J trimming: 2 bases; junction bases outside the gene matches: 4. The CDR3 region is CASGREGTGANVLTF. DNA for the CDR3: TGTGCCAGCGGGCGGGAGGGCACTGGGGCCAACGTCCTGACTTTC.

The chain combines TRBV5-1 with TRBJ2-1; no firm D call. Germline CDR1 and CDR2: SGHRS and YFSETQ. The V gene lost 0 bases and the J gene lost 2 bases, with 3 bases spanning the gap. The CDR3 runs 13 residues. The CDR3 reads CASSLDTYNEQFF. CDR3 bases: TGCGCCAGCAGCTTGGACACCTACAATGAGCAGTTCTTC. The full variable domain, rest sourced from reference TRBV5-1 and TRBJ2-1, is KAGVTQTPRYLIKTRGQQVTLSCSPISGHRSVSWYQQTPGQGLQFLFEYFSETQRNKGNFPGRFSGRQFSNSRSEMNVSTLELGDSALYLCASSLDTYNEQFFGPGTRLTVL.

The chain links TRBV11-1 to TRBJ2-1; 11 nucleotides line up with TRBD2. CDR1 and CDR2 from the germline V gene are SGHAT and FQDESV (reference sequence). The junction had 8 bases not matched to a gene; V was cut back by 3 bases and J by 4 bases. The CDR3 has 17 amino acids. The CDR3 spells CASSFLALAGGYNEQFF. CDR3 nucleotide sequence: TGTGCCAGCAGCTTTCTGGCTCTAGCGGGAGGATACAATGAGCAGTTCTTC.

The chain combines TRBV4-3 with TRBJ1-4; a weak D match, TRBD1 (5 bases). CDR1 LGHNA and CDR2 YSLEER come from the germline V gene. V was trimmed by 0 bases and J by 8 bases, leaving 19 bases between them. This CDR3 region has 17 residues. Here the CDR3 reads CASSQERRVVMGEKLFF. The CDR3 DNA reads as TGCGCCAGCAGCCAAGAGCGCAGGGTAGTCATGGGAGAAAAACTGTTTTTT.

This chain joins TRBV2 and TRBJ2-1, with 14 bases matching TRBD2. The germline gives CDR1 SNHLY, CDR2 FYNNEI. The CDR3 contains 17 residues. V lost 3 bases to trimming and J lost 8 bases; unmatched junction nucleotides: 9. In nucleotides, the CDR3 is TGTGCCAGCAGTGACCCTCTCGGACTAGCGGGAGGTTATGAGCAGTTCTTC. Residues: CASSDPLGLAGGYEQFF.

The chain has TRBV7-9 and TRBJ2-2; 10 bases agree with TRBD2. Germline values: CDR1 SEHNR, CDR2 FQNEAQ (reference sequence). V shed 0 bases, J shed 4 bases, and the junction held 5 bases outside the gene matches. The CDR3 runs to 17 residues. For the CDR3, the DNA is TGTGCCAGCAGCTTAGCAGGACTAGCGGTCCTCACCGGGGAGCTGTTTTTT. Protein: CASSLAGLAVLTGELFF.

J is TRBJ1-1 and V is TRBV10-3; D is possibly TRBD1 (6 bases). CDR3 length: 14 residues. From germline, CDR1 is ENHRY and CDR2 SYGVKD. V was trimmed by 7 bases and J by 5 bases, leaving 17 bases between them. CDR3: CAINVKQGGTEAFF. CDR3 bases: TGTGCCATCAACGTGAAACAGGGTGGTACTGAAGCTTTCTTT.

This clone was counted once. This sequence joins TRBV5-5 and TRBJ2-2; the D is unclear. The V end lost 2 bases, the J end lost 1 base, and 9 bases lay between the germline ends. Germline CDR1 SGHKS, CDR2 YYEKEE (reference sequence). The CDR3 consists of 15 residues. The CDR3 sequence is CASSFWQMNTGELFF. The DNA for the CDR3 is TGTGCCAGCAGCTTCTGGCAGATGAACACCGGGGAGCTGTTTTTT.

The rearrangement links TRBV28 to TRBJ1-5; a possible D gene is TRBD1 (5 bases). Germline V gene data show CDR1 as MDHEN and CDR2 as SYDVKM. The CDR3 is made up of 14 amino acids. Trimming stripped 6 bases from V and 1 base from J, with 10 bases between. CDR3 nucleotides: TGTGCCAGCAGGGCGGCAGGGAGCAATCAGCCCCAGCATTTT. Amino acids: CASRAAGSNQPQHF. The full variable domain, in which reference TRBV28 and TRBJ1-5 provide the parts outside the CDR3, is DVKVTQSSRYLVKRTGEKVFLECVQDMDHENMFWYRQDPGLGLRLIYFSYDVKMKEKGDIPEGYSVSREKKERFSLILESASTNQTSMYLCASRAAGSNQPQHFGDGTRLSIL.

The rearrangement joins TRBV20-1 to TRBJ1-2; 7 nucleotides align to TRBD1. CDR3 size: 11 residues. V lost 0 bases, J lost 14 bases, and 6 bases stayed unmatched. Germline values: CDR1 DFQATT, CDR2 SNEGSKA (reference sequence). The CDR3, as DNA: TGCAGTGCTAGAGATCTGACAGGGAGGACCTTC. This gives the protein CSARDLTGRTF.

This clone has more than one count but fewer than ten. This chain joins TRBV12-5 and TRBJ1-2, with 10 bases lining up with TRBD1. With 1 base clipped from V and 3 bases from J, the junction kept 8 bases outside the gene matches. The germline V gene has CDR1 LGHNT and CDR2 FRNRAP. CDR3 length: 17 amino acids. For the CDR3, the DNA is TGTGCTAGTGGTTTGGCAGTCGGACAGGGGGATTACTATGGCTACACCTTC. Its translation: CASGLAVGQGDYYGYTF. The complete variable domain, with remaining parts taken from reference TRBV12-5 and TRBJ1-2, reads DARVTQTPRHKVTEMGQEVTMRCQPILGHNTVFWYRQTMMQGLELLAYFRNRAPLDDSGMPKDRFSAEMPDATLATLKIQPSEPRDSAVYFCASGLAVGQGDYYGYTFGSGTRLTVV.